The 30 T cell receptor beta chains given below trace back to one sample, sequenced in a study of blood T cell repertoires in COVID-19. Clones were sequenced by immunoSEQ multiplex PCR, and TCRdb holds only the in-frame ones, with some missing. This table has some 500,000 clones, 85% to 90% appearing once. The sample comprised peripheral blood. These receptors came from a woman in her 50s with COVID-19, enrolled during active disease.

This sequence joins TRBV2 and TRBJ1-1; D may be TRBD1 (5 bases). V dropped 0 bases and J dropped 2 bases, with 13 bases sitting between them. This CDR3 region has 16 residues. Per germline, CDR1 SNHLY and CDR2 FYNNEI. The CDR3 bases are TGTGCCAGCAGTGAAGCGCCAGGGCCCCCTAACACTGAAGCTTTCTTT. Residues: CASSEAPGPPNTEAFF.

The V call is TRBV19, the J call TRBJ2-1; 7 bases fit TRBD1. Looked up from germline, CDR1 is LNHDA and CDR2 is SQIVND (reference sequence). Unmatched junction bases numbered 7, after V lost 5 bases and J lost 3 bases. The CDR3 spans 15 residues. CDR3 DNA: TGTGCCAGTAGTCTTCGACAGGGAAGCTACAATGAGCAGTTCTTC. This codes for CASSLRQGSYNEQFF.

The CDR3 loop is CASSLGTSTGELFF. The CDR3 DNA is TGCGCCAGCAGCTTAGGGACATCCACCGGGGAGCTGTTTTTT. The V call is TRBV5-1, the J call TRBJ2-2; D may be TRBD1 (6 bases). The CDR3 is 14 residues long. The germline CDR1 and CDR2 sequences are SGHRS and YFSETQ. The V gene lost 2 bases and the J gene lost 4 bases, with 9 bases spanning the gap. Filled out from reference TRBV5-1 and TRBJ2-2, the complete variable domain reads KAGVTQTPRYLIKTRGQQVTLSCSPISGHRSVSWYQQTPGQGLQFLFEYFSETQRNKGNFPGRFSGRQFSNSRSEMNVSTLELGDSALYLCASSLGTSTGELFFGEGSRLTVL.

This sequence joins TRBV27 and TRBJ2-5; 9 bases match TRBD2. Germline CDR1 is MNHEY and CDR2 is SMNVEV (reference sequence). V dropped 6 bases and J dropped 5; count of bases not matched to a gene: 19. The CDR3 runs 18 residues. CDR3 in DNA: TGTGCCAGCAGCCCCATGTATTCCCGCGGGGGGGCGGAGGAGACCCAGTACTTC. It is translated as CASSPMYSRGGAEETQYF.

This chain joins TRBV5-5 and TRBJ2-3, with 10 bases that match TRBD1. With V trimmed by 4 bases and J by 4 bases, 9 bases remained unmatched. This CDR3 contains 16 residues. From germline, CDR1 is SGHKS and CDR2 YYEKEE (reference sequence). Written as DNA, the CDR3 is TGTGCCAGCAGCCTGTGGGACAGGGGATCGGCAGATACGCAGTATTTT. As protein: CASSLWDRGSADTQYF.

V and J are TRBV5-1 and TRBJ2-7; 9 bases agree with TRBD1. The CDR3 extends over 17 amino acids. The V gene end was trimmed by 4 bases and the J gene end by 1 base; junction bases not matched to a gene: 12. Germline CDR1 and CDR2: SGHRS and YFSETQ. The CDR3 DNA reads TGCGCCAGCAGCCTCTTGACAGGGGGGACTCTGTCCTACGAGCAGTACTTC. Its protein product is CASSLLTGGTLSYEQYF.

The CDR3 DNA sequence: TGTGCCAGCAGTATGACAGAAACTTATCAGCCCCAGCATTTT. Amino acids: CASSMTETYQPQHF. The rearrangement uses TRBV6-5 and TRBJ1-5; D perhaps matches TRBD1 (5 bases). Trimming pared 5 bases from V and 5 bases from J, leaving 13 bases between. The CDR3 runs to 14 residues. From germline, CDR1 is MNHEY and CDR2 SVGAGI.

J is TRBJ1-5 and V is TRBV19; 10 bases fit TRBD1. The V gene end was trimmed by 5 bases and the J gene end by 7 bases; junction bases not matched to a gene: 11. Germline assignment: CDR1 LNHDA and CDR2 SQIVND (reference sequence). This CDR3 region has 16 residues. CDR3 sequence: CASSSSDRGITQPQHF. Written as DNA, the CDR3 is TGTGCCAGTAGTTCCTCGGACAGGGGGATTACCCAGCCCCAGCATTTT.

The gene calls are TRBV7-9 and TRBJ1-2; a possible D gene is TRBD1 (6 bases). CDR1 and CDR2 from the germline V gene are SEHNR and FQNEAQ (reference sequence). The ends were cut back, 5 bases at V and 6 bases at J, with 13 bases in the middle. The CDR3 covers 13 residues. The CDR3 spells CASSPGQRDGYTF. CDR3 nucleotides: TGTGCCAGCAGCCCCGGACAGAGGGATGGCTACACCTTC.

CDR3 region: CTSSPTSLLAGGRHEQFF. DNA for the CDR3: TGCACCAGCAGCCCTACTTCGCTACTAGCGGGGGGGCGTCATGAGCAGTTCTTC. This rearrangement joins TRBV1 to TRBJ2-1; the D call in the table, TRBD2, was not verified against the DNA. TRBV1 constitutes a pseudogene. This CDR3 is 18 amino acids long.

V gene TRBV24-1 combines with J gene TRBJ2-3, with D possibly matching TRBD2 (6 bases). Between the trimmed V and J ends, which lost 7 bases and 3 bases, there was a span of 16 bases. This CDR3 comprises 15 residues. Germline values: CDR1 KGHDR, CDR2 SFDVKD. CDR3 nucleotides: TGTGCCACCAGGGAAACGGGGCGGGAAACAGATACGCAGTATTTT. This sequence encodes CATRETGRETDTQYF.

The chain recombines TRBV11-2 with TRBJ2-1, with 10 bases that match TRBD2. The ends lost 4 bases at V and 5 bases at J; junction bases unmatched: 2. CDR3 length: 14 amino acids. Germline assignment: CDR1 SGHAT and CDR2 FQNNGV. CDR3 loop: CASSSSGGDNEQFF. In DNA, the CDR3 is TGTGCCAGCAGCTCAAGCGGGGGGGACAATGAGCAGTTCTTC.

The chain couples TRBV19 to TRBJ2-7; 10 bases map to TRBD2. This CDR3 has 18 residues. J gave up 3 bases and V 3 bases, and 14 bases lay outside the gene matches. Germline V gives CDR1 LNHDA, CDR2 SQIVND (reference sequence). The CDR3 protein is CASSMQRGGLGPNYEQYF. DNA for the CDR3: TGTGCCAGTAGTATGCAGCGGGGGGGCCTAGGGCCTAACTACGAGCAGTACTTC. Using reference TRBV19 and TRBJ2-7 for the parts outside the CDR3, the full variable domain is DGGITQSPKYLFRKEGQNVTLSCEQNLNHDAMYWYRQDPGQGLRLIYYSQIVNDFQKGDIAEGYSVSREKKESFPLTVTSAQKNPTAFYLCASSMQRGGLGPNYEQYFGPGTRLTVT.

Only a few counts were recorded for this clone. The chain employs TRBV11-2 and TRBJ1-5, with D possibly being TRBD1 (5 bases). The germline V gene has CDR1 SGHAT and CDR2 FQNNGV. The CDR3 loop spans 14 amino acids. The germline V and J ends were trimmed by 5 bases and 7 bases, with 15 bases remaining between them. CDR3 sequence (DNA): TGTGCCAGCAGCAATCAGGGTTGGGGCCAGCCCCAGCATTTT. This sequence encodes CASSNQGWGQPQHF. Combining the CDR3 with reference TRBV11-2 and TRBJ1-5 gives the whole variable domain EAGVAQSPRYKIIEKRQSVAFWCNPISGHATLYWYQQILGQGPKLLIQFQNNGVVDDSQLPKDRFSAERLKGVDSTLKIQPAKLEDSAVYLCASSNQGWGQPQHFGDGTRLSIL.

This chain connects TRBV30 to TRBJ2-5, with D maybe TRBD1 (6 bases). Trimming cost V 0 bases and J 4 bases, with 12 bases left between them. The germline V gene encodes CDR1 GTSNPN and CDR2 SVGIG (reference sequence). The CDR3 totals 14 residues. Here the CDR3 reads CAWSVSGAGETQYF. DNA for the CDR3: TGTGCCTGGAGTGTGTCAGGGGCGGGAGAGACCCAGTACTTC.

The chain joins TRBV24-1 to TRBJ2-3; 16 bases are a match to TRBD2. From germline, CDR1 is KGHDR and CDR2 SFDVKD. J lost 4 bases, V lost 4 bases, and 4 bases had no gene match. The CDR3 loop spans 17 amino acids. The CDR3 region is CATSEGTSGGGADTQYF. CDR3 DNA: TGTGCCACCAGTGAGGGGACTAGCGGGGGGGGAGCAGATACGCAGTATTTT.

The chain is built from TRBV2 and TRBJ2-3; TRBD1 matches at 7 bases. The CDR3 sequence is 15 residues long. Germline trimming cut 3 bases from V and 3 bases from J; bases unmatched to any gene: 6. Looked up from germline, CDR1 is SNHLY and CDR2 is FYNNEI. DNA of the CDR3: TGTGCCAGCAGTGACCGACAGGGTAGGACAGATACGCAGTATTTT. It is translated as CASSDRQGRTDTQYF.

This chain connects TRBV12-5 to TRBJ2-5; 7 nucleotides align to TRBD1. The CDR3 is made up of 15 amino acids. The V and J ends lost 1 base and 4 bases, in that order; junction bases with no gene match: 6. Germline V lookup: CDR1 LGHNT, CDR2 FRNRAP. This CDR3 reads CASGLGAPGGETQYF. The CDR3 DNA follows: TGTGCTAGTGGTTTGGGGGCGCCAGGGGGAGAGACCCAGTACTTC.

J is TRBJ1-5 and V is TRBV30; 10 nucleotides match TRBD1. Germline assignment: CDR1 GTSNPN and CDR2 SVGIG (reference sequence). The CDR3 loop spans 14 amino acids. J was trimmed by 6 bases and V by 4 bases; bases with no gene match: 6. The CDR3 reads CAWKGTGAGQPQHF. The CDR3 coding sequence is TGTGCCTGGAAAGGGACAGGGGCAGGTCAGCCCCAGCATTTT.

The V gene is TRBV9, the J gene TRBJ1-1, with D hard to call. The CDR3 is made up of 13 amino acids. Trimming shortened V by 0 bases and J by 8 bases, and 11 bases separated the two germline ends. Per germline, CDR1 SGDLS and CDR2 YYNGEE. CDR3 amino acids: CASSVGGGREAFF. The CDR3 DNA reads as TGTGCCAGCAGCGTAGGGGGAGGGCGAGAAGCTTTCTTT.

This clone was seen a few times. The V gene is TRBV2, the J gene TRBJ2-2; 12 bases are a match to TRBD2. Germline trimming cut 3 bases from V and 5 bases from J; bases unmatched to any gene: 7. The CDR3 is 17 amino acids. From germline, CDR1 is SNHLY and CDR2 FYNNEI. CDR3 region: CASSDLAGGPRTGELFF. Here the CDR3 DNA reads TGTGCCAGCAGTGACCTAGCGGGGGGGCCGCGGACCGGGGAGCTGTTTTTT.

The chain has TRBV5-1 and TRBJ2-2; the D is unclear. This CDR3 has 14 amino acids. V was trimmed by 4 bases and J by 2 bases, leaving 9 bases between them. Germline CDR1 reads SGHRS; CDR2 reads YFSETQ. The CDR3 is CASSPYTNTGELFF. The DNA of the CDR3 is TGCGCCAGCAGCCCGTACACCAACACCGGGGAGCTGTTTTTT.

The chain is built from TRBV7-6 and TRBJ1-1; D unresolved. CDR1 and CDR2 (germline): SGHVS, FNYEAQ. V shed 5 bases and J shed 12 bases, with 16 bases lying between them. The CDR3 sequence is 12 residues long. The CDR3 region is CASSPDGKSTFF. The CDR3 DNA is TGTGCCAGCAGCCCGGACGGGAAGTCAACTTTCTTT. Drawing the rest from reference TRBV7-6 and TRBJ1-1, the complete variable domain is GAGVSQSPRYKVTKRGQDVALRCDPISGHVSLYWYRQALGQGPEFLTYFNYEAQQDKSGLPNDRFSAERPEGSISTLTIQRTEQRDSAMYRCASSPDGKSTFFGQGTRLTVV.

The chain couples TRBV5-4 to TRBJ2-3; TRBD2 matches at 14 bases. Germline V CDR1 and CDR2: SGHNT, YYREEE (reference sequence). The CDR3 has 16 amino acids. Trimming removed 4 bases from V and 7 bases from J; junction bases left unmatched: 8. Here the CDR3 reads CASSLGLAGDQYTQYF. The CDR3, as DNA: TGTGCCAGCAGCCTGGGACTAGCGGGGGACCAATATACGCAGTATTTT.

This clone was found once. This sequence joins TRBV3-1 (or the pseudogene TRBV3-2) and TRBJ2-5; tentative D call: TRBD2 (6 bases). The V gene's germline CDR1 is LGHDT and CDR2 YNNKEL (reference sequence). Trimming left V 5 bases short and J 4 bases short, with 17 bases between. The CDR3 contains 15 residues. The CDR3 region is CASSFPGTLGETQYF. The DNA of the CDR3 is TGTGCCAGCAGCTTCCCCGGGACTCTAGGAGAGACCCAGTACTTC.

This clone was recorded once. The chain is built from TRBV5-1 and TRBJ1-1; perhaps TRBD1 as D (5 bases). The V gene lost 0 bases and the J gene lost 4 bases, with 10 bases spanning the gap. Germline CDR1 and CDR2: SGHRS and YFSETQ. The CDR3 extends over 14 amino acids. CDR3 loop: CASSLDRSGTEAFF. The CDR3 nucleotides are TGCGCCAGCAGCTTGGACAGGTCGGGCACTGAAGCTTTCTTT.

The genes are TRBV7-9 and TRBJ2-5, with D possibly TRBD1 on 6 matching bases. This CDR3 has 15 amino acids. Germline-derived CDR1 and CDR2 are SEHNR and FQNEAQ (reference sequence). The V end lost 5 bases, the J end lost 2 bases, and 15 bases lay between the germline ends. The chain's CDR3 is CASSPGQFMQETQYF. The CDR3, as DNA: TGTGCCAGCAGCCCCGGACAGTTTATGCAAGAGACCCAGTACTTC.

This clone was seen a handful of times. The chain employs TRBV10-1 and TRBJ2-2; possible D gene TRBD2, 5 bases. V was trimmed by 6 bases and J by 7 bases, leaving 9 bases between them. CDR3 length: 12 amino acids. Germline loops: CDR1 WNHNN, CDR2 SYGVQD (reference sequence). The CDR3 reads CASRTSNGELFF. The CDR3 region has the DNA TGCGCCAGCAGAACTAGTAACGGGGAGCTGTTTTTT.

The chain couples TRBV6-5 to TRBJ1-4; 7 bases agree with TRBD1. The germline V gene has CDR1 MNHEY and CDR2 SVGAGI. V shed 5 bases and J 10 bases; nucleotides not matched to a gene: 7. The CDR3 is 13 amino acids. The CDR3 nucleotides are TGTGCCAGCAGTCAGACCAACAGGGGAAAACTGTTTTTT. Translating gives CASSQTNRGKLFF.

CDR3 DNA sequence: TGTGCCAGCACCTTACAGGGGGTCTATGGCTACACCTTC. Its protein is CASTLQGVYGYTF. This chain connects TRBV12-3 or TRBV12-4 to TRBJ1-2; 8 bases line up with TRBD1. Trimming took 7 bases from V and 4 from J; bases not matched to a gene: 5. The CDR3 extends over 13 amino acids.